Below, 20 T cell receptor beta chains from the same sample are listed, as sequenced in a study of OX40 agonist ivuxolimab in advanced cancers. Produced via immunoSEQ multiplex PCR; TCRdb's table is partial and in-frame only. This table holds roughly 26,000 clones, roughly 85% found once. Sample: CD4+ or CD8+ T cells sorted from blood, taken in a trial of the OX40 agonist ivuxolimab. The source is an adult with an advanced solid tumor such as melanoma, head and neck, liver or kidney cancer.

This clone appeared a few times. The chain employs TRBV7-9 and TRBJ2-7, with D possibly being TRBD2 (6 bases). V was shortened by 5 bases and J by 3 bases, with 14 bases between the two germline ends. This CDR3 is 14 amino acids long. Germline V gene sequence: CDR1 SEHNR, CDR2 FQNEAQ (reference sequence). In DNA, the CDR3 is TGTGCCAGCAGCCCGCGGGACCGGCACTACGAGCAGTACTTC. This encodes CASSPRDRHYEQYF.

V and J are TRBV10-2 and TRBJ1-2, with unresolved D. V dropped 8 bases and J dropped 0 bases, with 13 bases sitting between them. Germline-derived CDR1 and CDR2 are WSHSY and SAAADI. The CDR3 is 14 residues long. CDR3 in DNA: TGCGCCAGCCAAGGGAGAAACTCTAACTATGGCTACACCTTC. Translating it yields CASQGRNSNYGYTF.

The chain couples TRBV13 to TRBJ2-1; D is unclear. The V end lost 8 bases, the J end lost 9 bases, and 17 bases lay between the germline ends. Germline CDR1 and CDR2: PRHDT and FYEKMQ (reference sequence). The CDR3 covers 13 residues. The CDR3, as DNA: TGTGCCAGCTCGAGGAATCAGGTTGGTGAGCAGTTCTTC. It codes for CASSRNQVGEQFF.

V is TRBV6-4 and J is TRBJ2-1; 12 nucleotides line up with TRBD2. Germline values: CDR1 MRHNA, CDR2 SNTAGT. CDR3 length: 16 amino acids. The V and J ends lost 2 bases and 8 bases, in that order; junction bases with no gene match: 7. CDR3 in DNA: TGTGCCAGCAGTGACAGGCTAGCGGGAGGGCCCCATGAGCAGTTCTTC. Encoded protein: CASSDRLAGGPHEQFF.

The rearrangement uses TRBV6-4 and TRBJ2-3; 8 bases line up with TRBD2. V lost 10 bases and J lost 3; bases outside the gene matches: 9. Germline CDR1 and CDR2: MRHNA and SNTAGT. There are 14 residues in the CDR3. CDR3 residues: CANSPGLGTDTQYF. The CDR3 DNA reads TGTGCCAACTCCCCGGGACTAGGAACAGATACGCAGTATTTT.

This clone was counted a few times. V usage is TRBV6-6 and J usage is TRBJ2-7; D is unclear. CDR1 is MNHNY and CDR2 is SVGAGI in the germline V gene (reference sequence). CDR3 size: 11 residues. Trimming took 5 bases from V and 4 from J, leaving 6 bases between them. The CDR3 coding sequence is TGTGCCAGCAGTCCCCTTTACGAGCAGTACTTC. This translates into CASSPLYEQYF.

The rearrangement joins TRBV27 to TRBJ1-2; TRBD1 might be the D (6 bases). V was clipped by 8 bases and J by 7 bases, with 11 bases between them. This CDR3 has 11 residues. Germline-derived CDR1 and CDR2 are MNHEY and SMNVEV (reference sequence). CDR3 residues: CASRRGGGYTF. The CDR3, as DNA: TGTGCCAGCCGGAGGGGGGGTGGCTACACCTTC.

This chain uses TRBV7-9 with TRBJ2-3, with D uncertain. The CDR3 totals 12 residues. Germline loops: CDR1 SEHNR, CDR2 FQNEAQ (reference sequence). V was pared by 8 bases and J by 0 bases, with 6 bases between. Here the CDR3 DNA reads TGTGCCAGCCATAGTAGCACAGATACGCAGTATTTT. This translates into CASHSSTDTQYF.

The V call is TRBV7-8, the J call TRBJ2-2; D uncertain. Germline lookup yields CDR1 SGHVS and CDR2 FQNEAQ. V was cut by 5 bases and J by 2 bases, with 6 bases left in between. This CDR3 is 13 amino acids long. CDR3 protein: CASSQSNTGELFF. The CDR3 DNA sequence: TGTGCCAGCAGCCAATCCAACACCGGGGAGCTGTTTTTT.

Note on this clone: The germline gene is not matched at one end of the junction; a read error may be the cause. The chain joins TRBV11-2 to TRBJ2-1; TRBD2 aligns across 13 bases. The CDR3 runs to 15 residues. Germline loops: CDR1 SGHAT, CDR2 FQNNGV. The DNA for the CDR3 is TGCGCCAGCAGCCATGGGACTAGCGGGGTGAATGAGCAGTTCTTC. It is translated as CASSHGTSGVNEQFF.

V usage is TRBV9 and J usage is TRBJ2-1; D not certain. The CDR3 is 12 amino acids. Trimming removed 3 bases from V and 5 bases from J, with 6 bases in between. Germline CDR1 SGDLS, CDR2 YYNGEE. The CDR3 DNA reads TGTGCCAGCAGCGCCGTCGACAATGAGCAGTTCTTC. Its protein product is CASSAVDNEQFF.

A few counts support this clone. This chain links TRBV2 with TRBJ2-2; D is unresolved. V was trimmed by 3 bases and J by 3 bases, leaving 5 bases between them. Per the germline V gene, CDR1 is SNHLY and CDR2 is FYNNEI. This CDR3 contains 13 residues. The CDR3 nucleotides read TGTGCCAGCAGTGACGGCTACACCGGGGAGCTGTTTTTT. It encodes CASSDGYTGELFF.

This CDR3 is CASSIEGYEQYF. For the CDR3, the DNA is TGTGCCAGCAGTATTGAGGGATACGAGCAGTACTTC. V usage is TRBV6-6 and J usage is TRBJ2-7; weak D call: TRBD2 (5 bases). The V and J ends lost 5 bases and 4 bases respectively, with 9 bases between them. The CDR3 has 12 amino acids. In germline, CDR1 is MNHNY, CDR2 SVGAGI (reference sequence).

The chain recombines TRBV4-1 with TRBJ2-2; possibly TRBD2 for D (6 bases). Trimming shortened V by 0 bases and J by 4 bases, and 12 bases separated the two germline ends. This CDR3 has 16 amino acids. In germline, CDR1 is MGHRA, CDR2 YSYEKL. The CDR3 protein is CASSQERGLGTGELFF. The CDR3, as DNA: TGCGCCAGCAGCCAAGAGCGGGGCCTCGGCACCGGGGAGCTGTTTTTT.

This rearrangement joins TRBV4-2 to TRBJ2-1, with 7 bases identical to TRBD2. CDR3 length: 19 amino acids. Trimming cost V 1 base and J 2 bases; bases outside gene matches: 14. Germline-derived CDR1 and CDR2 are LGHNA and YNFKEQ. The CDR3: CASSQGQNSGSGPYNEQFF. The DNA of the CDR3 is TGTGCCAGCAGCCAAGGCCAAAACTCGGGTAGCGGGCCCTACAATGAGCAGTTCTTC.

V gene TRBV14 combines with J gene TRBJ2-1; 9 bases map to TRBD2. V lost 1 base to trimming and J lost 2 bases; unmatched junction nucleotides: 3. The CDR3 spans 16 residues. Germline CDR1 is SGHDN and CDR2 is FVKESK. CDR3 residues: CASSQVVAGAYNEQFF. CDR3 sequence (DNA): TGTGCCAGCAGCCAAGTGGTAGCGGGAGCCTACAATGAGCAGTTCTTC.

This chain connects TRBV12-5 to TRBJ2-7; tentatively, D is TRBD2 (7 bases). Germline V lookup: CDR1 LGHNT, CDR2 FRNRAP. This CDR3 is 19 amino acids long. Trimming cost V 5 bases and J 4 bases, with 30 bases left between them. CDR3 DNA sequence: TGTGCTAGTGGTCAGAACAGGGAGGGTAGGTCCGGAGAATGGTACGAGCAGTACTTC. It encodes CASGQNREGRSGEWYEQYF.

The chain links TRBV5-6 to TRBJ1-2; D gene unclear. This CDR3 has 13 residues. From germline, CDR1 is SGHDT and CDR2 YYEEEE. V dropped 3 bases and J dropped 7 bases, with 13 bases sitting between them. The chain's CDR3 is CASSSSSYVGYTF. The CDR3 coding sequence is TGTGCCAGCAGCTCGTCAAGCTATGTTGGCTACACCTTC.

The gene calls are TRBV27 and TRBJ2-7; maybe TRBD2 (7 bases). Germline V CDR1 and CDR2: MNHEY, SMNVEV (reference sequence). This CDR3 is 14 amino acids long. The germline V and J ends were trimmed by 3 bases and 4 bases, with 13 bases remaining between them. The CDR3 loop is CASSFRGDTYEQYF. As DNA, the CDR3 is TGTGCCAGCAGTTTTCGGGGGGACACTTACGAGCAGTACTTC.

J is TRBJ2-5 and V is TRBV7-2, with TRBD2 matching 11 bases. With 1 base clipped from V and 7 bases from J, the junction kept 5 bases outside the gene matches. In germline, CDR1 is SGHTA, CDR2 FQGNSA. The CDR3 has 15 amino acids. DNA for the CDR3: TGTGCCAGCAGCTTAGTGGTTAGCGGGGGGGGGACCCAGTACTTC. As protein: CASSLVVSGGGTQYF. Combining the CDR3 with reference TRBV7-2 and TRBJ2-5 gives the whole variable domain GAGVSQSPSNKVTEKGKDVELRCDPISGHTALYWYRQSLGQGLEFLIYFQGNSAPDKSGLPSDRFSAERTGGSVSTLTIQRTQQEDSAVYLCASSLVVSGGGTQYFGPGTRLLVL.